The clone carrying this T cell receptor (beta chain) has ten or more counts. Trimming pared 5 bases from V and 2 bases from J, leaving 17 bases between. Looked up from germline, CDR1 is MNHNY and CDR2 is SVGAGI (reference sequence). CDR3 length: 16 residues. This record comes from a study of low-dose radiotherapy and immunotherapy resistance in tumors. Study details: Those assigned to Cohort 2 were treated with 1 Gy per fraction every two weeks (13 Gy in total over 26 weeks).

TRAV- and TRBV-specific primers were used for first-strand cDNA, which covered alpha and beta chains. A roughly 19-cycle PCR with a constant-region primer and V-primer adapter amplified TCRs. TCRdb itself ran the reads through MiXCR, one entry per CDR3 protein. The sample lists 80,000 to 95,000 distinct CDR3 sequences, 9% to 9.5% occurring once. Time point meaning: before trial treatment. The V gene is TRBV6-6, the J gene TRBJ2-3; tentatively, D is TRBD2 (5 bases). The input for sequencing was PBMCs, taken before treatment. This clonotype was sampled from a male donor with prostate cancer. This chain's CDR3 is CASSTLPGTITDTQYF. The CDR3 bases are TGTGCCAGCAGTACCCTACCGGGAACGATCACAGATACGCAGTATTTT.